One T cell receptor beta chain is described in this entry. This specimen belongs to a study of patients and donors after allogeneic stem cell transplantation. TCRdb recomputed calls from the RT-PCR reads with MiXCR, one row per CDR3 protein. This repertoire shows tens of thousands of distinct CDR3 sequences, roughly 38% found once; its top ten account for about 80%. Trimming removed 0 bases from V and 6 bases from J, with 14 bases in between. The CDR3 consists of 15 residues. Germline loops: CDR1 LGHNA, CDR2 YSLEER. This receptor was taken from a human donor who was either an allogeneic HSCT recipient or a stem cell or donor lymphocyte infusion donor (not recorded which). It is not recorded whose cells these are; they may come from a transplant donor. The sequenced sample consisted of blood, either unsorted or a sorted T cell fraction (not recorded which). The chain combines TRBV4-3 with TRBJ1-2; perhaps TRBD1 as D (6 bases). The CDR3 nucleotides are TGCGCCAGCAGCCAAGATCGGGGGGCGAGGAATGGCTACACCTTC. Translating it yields CASSQDRGARNGYTF.